This is a list of T cell receptor beta chains from one sample in a study of PD-1 blockade in classical Hodgkin lymphoma. The repertoire was sequenced with immunoSEQ multiplex PCR; TCRdb's copy has only in-frame clones and lacks some. The table shows approximately 29,000 clones, with 82% occurring only once. The specimen comprised peripheral blood mononuclear cells (PBMCs), sampled before the fourth cycle of nivolumab. Receptors originate from a human donor with classical Hodgkin lymphoma. Each CDR3 is given with its conserved first and last residue. D genes are given only for firm matches. Clone size is shown for a subset of rows, as once, few, many or a class of expanded clone.

cdr3_length,d_call,clone_size,v_call,j_call,cdr3_aa,cdr3_nt
15,-,-,TRBV5-1,TRBJ2-6,CASSRQEPGANVLTF,TGCGCCAGCAGCCGACAGGAACCTGGGGCCAACGTCCTGACTTTC
18,-,-,TRBV7-2,TRBJ2-3,CASSLQALRRGSTDTQYF,TGTGCCAGCAGCTTACAGGCCTTACGGCGGGGAAGCACAGATACGCAGTATTTT
15,TRBD1,-,TRBV9,TRBJ2-7,CASSVAGTGGDEQYF,TGTGCCAGCAGCGTAGCCGGGACAGGGGGCGACGAGCAGTACTTC
12,-,-,TRBV7-2,TRBJ2-5,CASSQYQETQYF,TGTGCCAGCAGTCAGTACCAAGAGACCCAGTACTTC
14,-,once,TRBV5-4,TRBJ1-3,CASSSRTSGNTIYF,TGTGCCAGCAGCTCCAGGACGTCTGGAAACACCATATATTTT
14,-,-,TRBV7-9,TRBJ2-5,CASSRQSYQETQYF,TGTGCCAGCAGTCGACAGTCGTACCAAGAGACCCAGTACTTC
15,TRBD1,-,TRBV19,TRBJ1-5,CASSIGGGSNQPQHF,TGTGCCAGTAGTATCGGAGGGGGCAGCAATCAGCCCCAGCATTTT
14,-,-,TRBV9,TRBJ1-5,CASSVGVADQPQHF,TGTGCCAGCAGCGTGGGGGTGGCGGATCAGCCCCAGCATTTT
16,TRBD2,-,TRBV9,TRBJ2-1,CASSVSGLAVYNEQFF,TGTGCCAGCAGCGTCTCGGGACTAGCGGTATACAATGAGCAGTTCTTC
13,-,-,TRBV5-1,TRBJ2-2,CASSGRDRGELFF,TGCGCCAGCAGCGGCCGGGACCGCGGGGAGCTGTTTTTT
15,TRBD1,-,TRBV9,TRBJ2-5,CASSVEPGQGETQYF,TGTGCCAGCAGCGTTGAGCCGGGACAGGGGGAGACCCAGTACTTC
14,-,-,TRBV6-1,TRBJ2-7,CASSYGQSAYEQYF,TGTGCCAGCAGCTATGGGCAGTCAGCATACGAGCAGTACTTC
12,-,-,TRBV27,TRBJ1-6,CASKDWGSPLHF,TGTGCCAGCAAAGATTGGGGGTCACCCCTCCACTTT
13,-,-,TRBV7-3,TRBJ2-3,CASSDGGTDTQYF,TGTGCCAGCAGCGACGGGGGTACAGATACGCAGTATTTT
13,-,few,TRBV19,TRBJ1-1,CASSIGRGGRAFF,TGTGCCAGTAGTATAGGACGGGGCGGGAGAGCTTTCTTT
11,-,-,TRBV5-1,TRBJ1-5,CANPGSQPQHF,TGCGCCAACCCTGGGAGTCAGCCCCAGCATTTT
14,-,-,TRBV6-1,TRBJ1-6,CAILGQSFNSPLHF,TGTGCCATCTTGGGACAAAGCTTTAATTCACCCCTCCACTTT
16,-,-,TRBV4-1,TRBJ2-7,CASSQGPTGSSYEQYF,TGCGCCAGCAGCCAAGGACCCACAGGGAGCTCCTACGAGCAGTACTTC
14,-,-,TRBV19,TRBJ2-7,CASSIRSDPYEQYF,TGTGCCAGTAGTATAAGGTCAGATCCCTACGAGCAGTACTTC
14,-,-,TRBV4-1,TRBJ1-2,CASSPGPFFYGYTF,TGCGCCAGCAGCCCCGGGCCTTTCTTCTATGGCTACACCTTC
14,-,once,TRBV7-2,TRBJ2-3,CASTIRYSTDTQYF,TGTGCCAGCACAATCAGGTACAGCACAGATACGCAGTATTTT
14,-,-,TRBV4-1,TRBJ2-1,CASRGDFFYNEQFF,TGCGCCAGCAGAGGGGACTTCTTCTACAATGAGCAGTTCTTC
14,-,-,TRBV6-5,TRBJ2-2,CASSYSGNTGELFF,TGTGCCAGCAGTTATTCGGGGAACACCGGGGAGCTGTTTTTT
19,-,once,TRBV2,TRBJ1-5,CASSDPRVNTTGMRQPQHF,TGTGCCAGCAGTGACCCGAGGGTTAACACAACAGGTATGAGGCAGCCCCAGCATTTT
19,-,-,TRBV7-7,TRBJ1-5,CASRQWSGTGYFSNQPQHF,TGTGCTAGCCGTCAGTGGTCCGGGACGGGTTATTTTAGCAATCAGCCCCAGCATTTT
15,-,few,TRBV21-1,TRBJ2-7,CASSKERGLWNEQYF,TGTGCCAGCAGCAAAGAGCGGGGGCTGTGGAACGAGCAGTACTTC
15,TRBD2,-,TRBV5-4,TRBJ2-2,CASSLSSGGAGELFF,TGTGCCAGCAGCTTGAGTAGCGGGGGGGCCGGGGAGCTGTTTTTT
16,-,-,TRBV5-1,TRBJ2-7,CASSVGGTLSSYEQYF,TGCGCCAGCAGCGTGGGCGGGACGTTGAGCTCCTACGAGCAGTACTTC
14,-,-,TRBV18,TRBJ2-2,CASSPESRTGELFF,TGTGCCAGCTCACCGGAGTCGCGCACCGGGGAGCTGTTTTTT
13,TRBD2,-,TRBV10-3,TRBJ2-2,CANSAGITGELFF,TGTGCCAACTCAGCGGGGATCACCGGGGAGCTGTTTTTT
13,-,-,TRBV5-4,TRBJ2-5,CASSLPGVETQYF,TGTGCCAGCAGCTTGCCAGGGGTCGAGACCCAGTACTTC
15,-,once,TRBV7-9,TRBJ2-1,CASRLRRSSYNEQFF,TGTGCCAGCAGACTTCGCCGTAGCTCCTACAATGAGCAGTTCTTC
15,-,-,TRBV7-2,TRBJ1-5,CASSLYRDGNQPQHF,TGTGCCAGCAGCTTATACCGGGACGGCAATCAGCCCCAGCATTTT
16,TRBD1,-,TRBV5-1,TRBJ1-4,CASSLGGQGGNEKLFF,TGCGCCAGCAGCTTGGGCGGTCAGGGGGGGAATGAAAAACTGTTTTTT
15,-,-,TRBV19,TRBJ1-1,CASSIGEVFNTEAFF,TGTGCCAGTAGTATAGGTGAGGTTTTTAACACTGAAGCTTTCTTT
14,-,-,TRBV6-6,TRBJ2-3,CASRPTGSPDTQYF,TGTGCCAGCAGACCTACAGGGTCTCCAGATACGCAGTATTTT
14,-,-,TRBV5-4,TRBJ1-1,CASSPAWTNTEAFF,TGTGCCAGCAGCCCGGCGTGGACGAACACTGAAGCTTTCTTT
11,-,-,TRBV29-1,TRBJ2-7,CSVKPGYEQYF,TGCAGCGTCAAGCCCGGCTACGAGCAGTACTTC
11,TRBD2,-,TRBV6-1,TRBJ2-1,CAGGWRNEQFF,TGTGCGGGAGGGTGGAGGAATGAGCAGTTCTTC
12,-,-,TRBV28,TRBJ2-7,CASTGNPREQYF,TGTGCCAGCACCGGGAACCCCCGCGAGCAGTACTTC
14,TRBD1,-,TRBV10-1,TRBJ1-1,CASSSTGGDTEAFF,TGCGCCAGCAGTTCCACAGGGGGCGACACTGAAGCTTTCTTT
12,TRBD1,once,TRBV9,TRBJ2-7,CASSATGHEQYF,TGTGCCAGCAGCGCGACAGGGCACGAGCAGTACTTC
12,TRBD1,-,TRBV7-6,TRBJ1-2,CASRTGASGYTF,TGTGCCAGCAGAACAGGGGCTAGTGGCTACACCTTC
14,-,-,TRBV6-6,TRBJ2-3,CASSDAGTTDTQYF,TGTGCCAGCAGCGATGCCGGGACCACAGATACGCAGTATTTT
11,TRBD1,-,TRBV5-6,TRBJ2-3,CASSSGQSQYF,TGTGCCAGCAGCTCGGGACAGTCGCAGTATTTT
17,TRBD2,-,TRBV7-8,TRBJ2-3,CASSPPSGGGSTDTQYF,TGTGCCAGCAGCCCTCCAAGCGGGGGGGGCAGCACAGATACGCAGTATTTT
18,-,-,TRBV4-1,TRBJ1-5,CASSQGGPGFASNQPQHF,TGCGCCAGCAGCCAAGGAGGCCCGGGCTTTGCTAGCAATCAGCCCCAGCATTTT
12,-,-,TRBV2,TRBJ1-1,CASSETAAEAFF,TGTGCCAGCAGTGAAACGGCAGCTGAAGCTTTCTTT
15,-,-,TRBV5-1,TRBJ2-3,CASSDPDGGTDTQYF,TGCGCCAGCAGCGATCCGGACGGCGGCACAGATACGCAGTATTTT
11,-,-,TRBV18,TRBJ2-2,CASSPPGELFF,TGTGCCAGCTCACCCCCCGGGGAGCTGTTTTTT
17,TRBD1,-,TRBV28,TRBJ2-7,CASTPGTGAFLGYEQYF,TGTGCCAGCACGCCCGGGACAGGGGCCTTCCTAGGCTACGAGCAGTACTTC
15,TRBD2,few,TRBV9,TRBJ2-2,CASSASGGAFGELFF,TGTGCCAGCAGTGCCAGCGGGGGGGCCTTCGGGGAGCTGTTTTTT